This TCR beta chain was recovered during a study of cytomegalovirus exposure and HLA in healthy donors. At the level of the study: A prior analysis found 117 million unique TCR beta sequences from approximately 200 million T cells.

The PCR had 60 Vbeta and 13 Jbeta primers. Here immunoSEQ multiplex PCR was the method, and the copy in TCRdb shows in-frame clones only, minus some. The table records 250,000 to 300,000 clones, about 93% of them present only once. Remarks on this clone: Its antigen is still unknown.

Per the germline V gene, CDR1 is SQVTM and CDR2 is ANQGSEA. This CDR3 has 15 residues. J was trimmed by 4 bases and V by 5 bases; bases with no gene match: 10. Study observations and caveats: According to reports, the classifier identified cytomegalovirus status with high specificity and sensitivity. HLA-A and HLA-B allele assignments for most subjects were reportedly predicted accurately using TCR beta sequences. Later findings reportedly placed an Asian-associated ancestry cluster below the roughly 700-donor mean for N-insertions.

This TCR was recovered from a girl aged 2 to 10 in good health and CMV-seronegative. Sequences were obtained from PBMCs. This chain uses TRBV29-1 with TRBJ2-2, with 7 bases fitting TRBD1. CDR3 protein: CSVRQGDGVTGELFF. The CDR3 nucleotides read TGCAGCGTTCGACAGGGAGACGGGGTCACCGGGGAGCTGTTTTTT.